The TCR beta chain described here comes from a study of blood T cells in healthy people across ages. Trimming cost V 5 bases and J 5 bases; bases outside gene matches: 14. Germline V gene lookup returns CDR1 SGHRS and CDR2 YFSETQ. The CDR3 is 18 residues long. This clonotype was observed a handful of times. Together with a sample-barcoded 5' primer, a J-beta primer mix was included in a second PCR lasting about 7 to 12 cycles. TCRdb re-analysed the 5' RACE reads in MiXCR, keeping a single row per CDR3 protein. The table shows some 760,000 distinct CDR3 sequences, with just under 25% occurring only once. These data also featured in a second study, about T cells of mothers and their children. That publication notes: Biologically related mothers and children overlapped slightly more than unrelated pairs, a non-significant difference.

V is TRBV5-1 and J is TRBJ2-5; TRBD2 agrees at 14 bases. Material: blood. The clonotype originates from a boy younger than 18 in good health. Here the CDR3 reads CASSTPGLAGEVRETQYF. CDR3 nucleotides: TGCGCCAGCAGTACACCGGGACTAGCGGGAGAGGTTCGGGAGACCCAGTACTTC.